These T cell receptor beta chains were read from a single sample in a study of OX40 agonist ivuxolimab in advanced cancers. Libraries were prepared by immunoSEQ multiplex PCR; TCRdb keeps only in-frame clonotypes and omits some of them. The table includes about 76,000 clones, more than 75% detected once. Sequencing used CD4+ or CD8+ T cells sorted from blood, obtained in a trial of the OX40 agonist ivuxolimab. The receptors derive from an adult with an advanced solid tumor such as melanoma, head and neck, liver or kidney cancer. The CDR3 runs from the conserved cysteine through the conserved F or W. The order of the fields is D gene, V gene, J gene, clone size, CDR3 DNA, CDR3 protein. A D gene is named only where the DNA matches it firmly. The size field is filled for only some rows; it gives once, few, many or a size class.

D gene: .; V gene: TRBV7-2; J gene: TRBJ1-3; clone size: .; CDR3 DNA: TGTGCCAGCAGCTCACAGGGTTTTAGCTCTGGAAACACCATATATTTT; CDR3 protein: CASSSQGFSSGNTIYF
D gene: TRBD2; V gene: TRBV6-4; J gene: TRBJ2-5; clone size: .; CDR3 DNA: TGTGCCAGCAGCGCCCAGGGAGGGGAGACCCAGTACTTC; CDR3 protein: CASSAQGGETQYF
D gene: .; V gene: TRBV7-9; J gene: TRBJ1-5; clone size: .; CDR3 DNA: TGTGCCAGCAGCCGTTCGACAGCCTATAGCAATCAGCCCCAGCATTTT; CDR3 protein: CASSRSTAYSNQPQHF
D gene: .; V gene: TRBV7-2; J gene: TRBJ1-2; clone size: .; CDR3 DNA: TGTGCCAGCAGCTTAAATCAGGGGTTTGAGGGCTACACCTTC; CDR3 protein: CASSLNQGFEGYTF
D gene: TRBD1; V gene: TRBV4-3; J gene: TRBJ2-2; clone size: few; CDR3 DNA: TGCGCCAGCAGCCAAGATGGGACAGCCCAGGGCACCGGGGAGCTGTTTTTT; CDR3 protein: CASSQDGTAQGTGELFF
D gene: .; V gene: TRBV5-1; J gene: TRBJ1-2; clone size: .; CDR3 DNA: TGCGCCAGCAGAACGGACCCCGCCTCGTGGGGCTACACCTTC; CDR3 protein: CASRTDPASWGYTF
D gene: .; V gene: TRBV11-2; J gene: TRBJ2-5; clone size: .; CDR3 DNA: TGTGCCAGCAGCTCGGTGGGTGAGACCCAGTACTTC; CDR3 protein: CASSSVGETQYF
D gene: .; V gene: TRBV7-9; J gene: TRBJ2-2; clone size: .; CDR3 DNA: TGTGCCAGCAGCCTGGCTGCAGGTAGTGCCACCGGGGAGCTGTTTTTT; CDR3 protein: CASSLAAGSATGELFF
D gene: .; V gene: TRBV6-1; J gene: TRBJ2-1; clone size: .; CDR3 DNA: TGTGCCAGCAGTGAAGTGGGCCCCTACATGAGCTCCTACAATGAGCAGTTCTTC; CDR3 protein: CASSEVGPYMSSYNEQFF
D gene: .; V gene: TRBV6-1; J gene: TRBJ2-3; clone size: .; CDR3 DNA: TGTGCCAGCAGTGGTGGGGTCCCAACCCCAGATACGCAGTATTTT; CDR3 protein: CASSGGVPTPDTQYF
D gene: .; V gene: TRBV28; J gene: TRBJ1-6; clone size: .; CDR3 DNA: TGTGCCAGCAGTTGGATGGGGAATTCACCCCTCCACTTT; CDR3 protein: CASSWMGNSPLHF
D gene: .; V gene: TRBV5-6; J gene: TRBJ1-3; clone size: .; CDR3 DNA: TGTGCCAGCAGCTGGCCCCTCGGGAGCTCTGGAAACACCATATATTTT; CDR3 protein: CASSWPLGSSGNTIYF